This TCR beta chain is drawn from a study of human T cells and chemical hapten exposure. TCRdb reprocessed the RACE reads with MiXCR, giving one entry per CDR3 protein. Here the sample spans approximately 350,000 distinct CDR3 sequences, about 6% being singletons. Ten or more counts support this clonotype. Germline V gene lookup returns CDR1 SGHDT and CDR2 YYEEEE. The CDR3 loop spans 16 amino acids. V was cut by 7 bases and J by 4 bases, with 24 bases left in between. Time point meaning: patch test 2, 6 weeks after DPC sensitization. Treatment denoted: therapeutic diphenylcyclopropenone sensitization with weekly scalp DPC.

The source is a woman aged 18-30 years with alopecia areata. Some clones in this sample may be carry-over from other donors' samples. The sequencing used whole blood, collected in connection with sensitization to the hapten diphenylcyclopropenone (DPC). This sequence joins TRBV5-6 and TRBJ2-7; D tentatively fits TRBD1 or TRBD2 (5 bases each). CDR3 DNA sequence: TGTGCCAGCTCTAAAATGGCCGGGACGGCCCTTTACGAGCAGTACTTC. It encodes CASSKMAGTALYEQYF.